This T cell receptor (beta chain) was sequenced during a study of cytomegalovirus exposure and HLA in healthy donors. The study's findings and limits: Clusters of TCRs from the first cohort tended to co-occur in the 95 to 150 validation repertoires (as a later analysis found). Rare TCR sequences predominated, though certain public TCRs were found in many donors. It was 164 TCR beta chains that were listed as cytomegalovirus-associated.

Donors were drawn from the roughly 110-subject validation cohort, separate from the 666-subject first cohort. Looked up from germline, CDR1 is SEHNR and CDR2 is FQNEAQ (reference sequence). The V gene lost 6 bases and the J gene lost 0 bases, with 11 bases spanning the gap. The CDR3 runs 14 residues. Only in-frame clones appear in the TCRdb table, and some are missing; sequencing was by immunoSEQ multiplex PCR. Of some 140,000 clones in the sample, approximately 84% were seen once. Regarding this clone: Its antigen is as yet unknown.

Sequencing was done on a sample of PBMCs. The TCR originated in a man aged 25-45 years in good health and CMV-seropositive. This chain joins TRBV7-9 and TRBJ1-1; D remains unclear. CDR3: CASRRGSMNTEAFF. DNA for the CDR3: TGTGCCAGCAGGCGAGGGAGCATGAACACTGAAGCTTTCTTT.